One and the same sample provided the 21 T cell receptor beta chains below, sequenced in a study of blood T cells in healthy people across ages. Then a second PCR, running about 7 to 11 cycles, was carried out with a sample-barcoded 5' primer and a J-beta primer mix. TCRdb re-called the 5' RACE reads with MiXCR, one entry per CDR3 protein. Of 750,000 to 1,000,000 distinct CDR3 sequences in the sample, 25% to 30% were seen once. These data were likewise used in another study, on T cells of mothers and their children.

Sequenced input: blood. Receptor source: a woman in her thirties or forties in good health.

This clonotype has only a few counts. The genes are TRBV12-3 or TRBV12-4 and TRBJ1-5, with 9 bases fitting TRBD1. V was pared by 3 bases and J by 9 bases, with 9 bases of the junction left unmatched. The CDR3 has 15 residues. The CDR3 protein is CASSLARQGGGPQHF. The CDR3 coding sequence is TGTGCCAGCAGTTTGGCTAGACAGGGGGGAGGGCCCCAGCATTTT.

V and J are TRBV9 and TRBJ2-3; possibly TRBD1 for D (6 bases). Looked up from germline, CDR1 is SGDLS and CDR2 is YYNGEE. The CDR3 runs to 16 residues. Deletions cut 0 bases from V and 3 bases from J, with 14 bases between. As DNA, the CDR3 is TGTGCCAGCAGCGTAGGACCAGGGGTGGGTACAGATACGCAGTATTTT. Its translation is CASSVGPGVGTDTQYF. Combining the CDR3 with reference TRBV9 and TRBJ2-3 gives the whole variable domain DSGVTQTPKHLITATGQRVTLRCSPRSGDLSVYWYQQSLDQGLQFLIQYYNGEERAKGNILERFSAQQFPDLHSELNLSSLELGDSALYFCASSVGPGVGTDTQYFGPGTRLTVL.

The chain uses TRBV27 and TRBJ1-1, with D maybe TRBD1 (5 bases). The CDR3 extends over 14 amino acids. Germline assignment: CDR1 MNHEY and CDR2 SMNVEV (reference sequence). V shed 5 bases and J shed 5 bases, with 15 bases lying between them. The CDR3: CASSGRGVGTEAFF. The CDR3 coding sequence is TGTGCCAGCAGTGGGCGGGGGGTGGGTACTGAAGCTTTCTTT.

The CDR3 reads CSAIFPTVNTEAFF. The CDR3 coding sequence is TGCAGTGCTATTTTTCCGACGGTGAACACTGAAGCTTTCTTT. The V gene is TRBV20-1, the J gene TRBJ1-1, with D unresolved. Trimming left V 4 bases short and J 0 bases short, with 12 bases between. The CDR3 spans 14 residues. Per germline, CDR1 DFQATT and CDR2 SNEGSKA (reference sequence).

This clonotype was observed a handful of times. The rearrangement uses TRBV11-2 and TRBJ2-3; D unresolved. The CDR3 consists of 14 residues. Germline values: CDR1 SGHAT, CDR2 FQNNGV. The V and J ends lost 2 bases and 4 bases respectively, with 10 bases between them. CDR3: CASSLRVGADTQYF. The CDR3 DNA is TGTGCCAGCAGCTTAAGGGTGGGTGCAGATACGCAGTATTTT.

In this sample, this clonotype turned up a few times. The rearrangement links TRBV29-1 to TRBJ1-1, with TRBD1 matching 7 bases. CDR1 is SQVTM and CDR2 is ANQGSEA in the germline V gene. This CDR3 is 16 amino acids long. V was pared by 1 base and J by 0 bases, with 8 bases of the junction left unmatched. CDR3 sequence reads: CSVEVSGGTVNTEAFF. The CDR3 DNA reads TGCAGCGTTGAAGTGTCAGGGGGAACAGTGAACACTGAAGCTTTCTTT.

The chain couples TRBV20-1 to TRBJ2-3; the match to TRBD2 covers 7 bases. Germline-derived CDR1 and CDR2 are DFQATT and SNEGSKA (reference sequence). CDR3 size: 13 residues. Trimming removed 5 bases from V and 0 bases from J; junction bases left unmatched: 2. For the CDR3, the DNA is TGCAGTGCTGATAGCGGGAGCACAGATACGCAGTATTTT. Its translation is CSADSGSTDTQYF.

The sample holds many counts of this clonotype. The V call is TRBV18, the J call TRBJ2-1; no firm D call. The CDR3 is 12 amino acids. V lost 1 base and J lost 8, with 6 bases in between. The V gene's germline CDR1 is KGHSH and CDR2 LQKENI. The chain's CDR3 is CASSPLTYEQFF. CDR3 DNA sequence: TGTGCCAGCTCACCACTAACCTATGAGCAGTTCTTC. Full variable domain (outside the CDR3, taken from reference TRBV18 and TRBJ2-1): NAGVMQNPRHLVRRRGQEARLRCSPMKGHSHVYWYRQLPEEGLKFMVYLQKENIIDESGMPKERFSAEFPKEGPSILRIQQVVRGDSAAYFCASSPLTYEQFFGPGTRLTVL.

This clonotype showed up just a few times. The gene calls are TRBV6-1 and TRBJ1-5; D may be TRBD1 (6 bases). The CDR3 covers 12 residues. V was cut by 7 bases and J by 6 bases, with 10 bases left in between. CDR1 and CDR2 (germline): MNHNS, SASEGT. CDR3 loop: CASKSGVQPQHF. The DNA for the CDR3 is TGTGCCAGCAAGTCAGGGGTTCAGCCCCAGCATTTT.

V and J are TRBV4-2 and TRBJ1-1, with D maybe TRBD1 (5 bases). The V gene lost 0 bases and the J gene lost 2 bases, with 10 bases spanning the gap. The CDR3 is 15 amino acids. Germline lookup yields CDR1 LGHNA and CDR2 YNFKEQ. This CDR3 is CASSQETGRNTEAFF. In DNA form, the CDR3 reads TGTGCCAGCAGCCAAGAAACAGGACGCAACACTGAAGCTTTCTTT.

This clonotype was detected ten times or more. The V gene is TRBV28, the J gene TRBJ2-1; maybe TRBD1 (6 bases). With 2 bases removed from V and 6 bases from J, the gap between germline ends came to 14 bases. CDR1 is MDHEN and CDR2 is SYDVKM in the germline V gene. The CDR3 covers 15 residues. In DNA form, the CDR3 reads TGTGCCAGCAGTTTAAGTCAGGGGTTGAGCAATGAGCAGTTCTTC. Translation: CASSLSQGLSNEQFF.

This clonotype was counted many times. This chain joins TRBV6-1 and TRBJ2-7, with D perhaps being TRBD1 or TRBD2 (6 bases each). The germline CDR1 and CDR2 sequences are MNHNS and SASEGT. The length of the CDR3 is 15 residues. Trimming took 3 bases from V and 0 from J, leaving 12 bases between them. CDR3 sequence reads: CASSDWWGASYEQYF. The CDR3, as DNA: TGTGCCAGCAGTGATTGGTGGGGGGCCTCCTACGAGCAGTACTTC.

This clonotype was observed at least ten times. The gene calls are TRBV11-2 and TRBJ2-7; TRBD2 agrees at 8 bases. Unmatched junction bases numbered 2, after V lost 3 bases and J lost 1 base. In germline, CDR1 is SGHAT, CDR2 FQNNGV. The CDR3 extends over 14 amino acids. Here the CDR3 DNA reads TGTGCCAGCAGCTTTGGACTAGCTTCCTACGAGCAGTACTTC. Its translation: CASSFGLASYEQYF. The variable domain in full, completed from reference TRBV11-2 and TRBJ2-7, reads EAGVAQSPRYKIIEKRQSVAFWCNPISGHATLYWYQQILGQGPKLLIQFQNNGVVDDSQLPKDRFSAERLKGVDSTLKIQPAKLEDSAVYLCASSFGLASYEQYFGPGTRLTVT.

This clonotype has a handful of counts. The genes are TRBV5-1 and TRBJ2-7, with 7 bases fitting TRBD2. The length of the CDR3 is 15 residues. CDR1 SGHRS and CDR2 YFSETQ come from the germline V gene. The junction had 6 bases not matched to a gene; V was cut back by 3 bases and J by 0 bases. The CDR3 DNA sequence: TGCGCCAGCAGCTCATCCGGGACTACCTCCTACGAGCAGTACTTC. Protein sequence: CASSSSGTTSYEQYF.

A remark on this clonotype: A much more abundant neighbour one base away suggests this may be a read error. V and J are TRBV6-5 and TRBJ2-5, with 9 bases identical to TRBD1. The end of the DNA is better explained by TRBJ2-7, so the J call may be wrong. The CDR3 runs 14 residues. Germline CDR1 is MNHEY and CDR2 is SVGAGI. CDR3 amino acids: CSSRPGTGSYEQYF. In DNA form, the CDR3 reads TGTTCCAGCAGGCCCGGGACAGGGTCCTACGAGCAGTACTTC.

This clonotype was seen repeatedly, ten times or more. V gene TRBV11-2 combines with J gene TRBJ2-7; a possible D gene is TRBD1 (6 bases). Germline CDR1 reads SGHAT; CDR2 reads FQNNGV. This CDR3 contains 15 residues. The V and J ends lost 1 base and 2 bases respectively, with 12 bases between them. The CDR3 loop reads CASSLAGTSTYEQYF. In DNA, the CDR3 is TGTGCCAGCAGCTTAGCAGGGACATCCACCTACGAGCAGTACTTC.

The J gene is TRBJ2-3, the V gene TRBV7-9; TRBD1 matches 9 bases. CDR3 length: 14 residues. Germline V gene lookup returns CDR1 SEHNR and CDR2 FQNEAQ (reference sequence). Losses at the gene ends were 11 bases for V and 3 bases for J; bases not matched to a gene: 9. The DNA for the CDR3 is TGTGCCGCAGCAGGGGGACAGGGTACAGATACGCAGTATTTT. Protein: CAAAGGQGTDTQYF.

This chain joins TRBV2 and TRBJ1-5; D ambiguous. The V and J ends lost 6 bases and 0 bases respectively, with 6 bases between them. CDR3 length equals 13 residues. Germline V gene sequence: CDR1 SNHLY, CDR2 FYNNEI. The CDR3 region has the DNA TGTGCCAGCAGGATTGCTAGCAATCAGCCCCAGCATTTT. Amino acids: CASRIASNQPQHF.

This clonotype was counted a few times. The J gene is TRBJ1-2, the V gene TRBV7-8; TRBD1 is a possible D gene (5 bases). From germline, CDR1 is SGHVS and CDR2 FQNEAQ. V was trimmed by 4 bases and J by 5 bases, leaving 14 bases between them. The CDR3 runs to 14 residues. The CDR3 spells CASSSMIGAYGYTF. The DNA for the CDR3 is TGTGCCAGCAGCTCAATGATAGGGGCTTATGGCTACACCTTC.

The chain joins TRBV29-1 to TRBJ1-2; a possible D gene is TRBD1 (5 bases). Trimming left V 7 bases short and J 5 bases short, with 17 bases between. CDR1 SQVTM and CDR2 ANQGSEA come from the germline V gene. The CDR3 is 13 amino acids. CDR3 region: CSAGEAGGYGYTF. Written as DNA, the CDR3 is TGCAGCGCTGGAGAGGCGGGGGGATATGGCTACACCTTC. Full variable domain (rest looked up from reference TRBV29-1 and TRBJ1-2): SAVISQKPSRDICQRGTSLTIQCQVDSQVTMMFWYRQQPGQSLTLIATANQGSEATYESGFVIDKFPISRPNLTFSTLTVSNMSPEDSSIYLCSAGEAGGYGYTFGSGTRLTVV.

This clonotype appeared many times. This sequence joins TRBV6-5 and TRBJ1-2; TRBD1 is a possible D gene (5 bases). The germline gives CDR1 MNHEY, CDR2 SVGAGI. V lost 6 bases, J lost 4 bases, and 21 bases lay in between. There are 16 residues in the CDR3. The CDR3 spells CASRPPGTVLSYGYTF. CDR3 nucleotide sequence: TGTGCCAGCAGACCGCCCGGGACGGTCTTAAGCTATGGCTACACCTTC.